This T cell receptor beta chain was recorded in a study of glioma-infiltrating T cells after dendritic cell vaccination. The CDR3 is 15 amino acids. Up to 2 ug genomic DNA was used for TCRB CDR3 amplification. Assay: immunoSEQ multiplex PCR; the TCRdb copy retains only in-frame clones and omits some. The sample holds 55,000 to 75,000 clones, 81% seen once. To note about this clone: Antigen: not known.

Study-wide results and caveats: The cohort had few patients with full blood and tumor sets.

The clonotype was recovered from a human donor with glioblastoma. The source material was blood, sampled before dendritic cell vaccination. The rearrangement uses TRBV21-1 and TRBJ1-4. TRBV21-1 is a recognized pseudogene. Written as DNA, the CDR3 is TGTGCCAGCAGCAAAGTTTGGGGGGGCCGGGGAAAACTGTTTTTT. Its translation is CASSKVWGGRGKLFF.